This is a list of T cell receptor beta chains from one sample in a study of blood T cells in healthy people across ages. One entry per CDR3 protein, called by TCRdb with MiXCR from the 5' RACE reads. Of about 640,000 distinct CDR3 sequences in the sample, under 70% were seen once. Sequencing was done on a sample of blood. Every receptor here comes from a man in his sixties in good health. Each CDR3 is given with its conserved first and last residue. A D gene is named only where the DNA matches it firmly. The size entry is marked missing in some rows and otherwise reads once, few, many or a size class.

CDR3	DNA	V	size	J	D
CASKKWGTPQETQYF	TGTGCCAGCAAGAAATGGGGAACTCCGCAAGAGACCCAGTACTTC	TRBV7-8	.	TRBJ2-5	.
CASRRSVQETQYF	TGTGCCAGCAGGCGTAGTGTACAAGAGACCCAGTACTTC	TRBV7-8	.	TRBJ2-5	.
CASSPFSGTQYF	TGTGCCAGCAGTCCATTTTCGGGGACCCAGTACTTC	TRBV6-2/TRBV6-3	.	TRBJ2-5	.
CASSQWPGTANEKLFF	TGCGCCAGCAGCCAATGGCCTGGGACAGCTAATGAAAAACTGTTTTTT	TRBV4-1	.	TRBJ1-4	TRBD1
CASSPQPVTGGGNNQPQHF	TGTGCCAGCAGCCCCCAACCGGTAACAGGGGGCGGAAACAATCAGCCCCAGCATTTT	TRBV7-9	.	TRBJ1-5	TRBD1
CASSIQGLNSPLHF	TGTGCCAGCAGCATACAAGGACTAAATTCACCCCTCCACTTT	TRBV7-2	.	TRBJ1-6	.
CASRGLAAPLNEQYF	TGTGCCAGCAGGGGACTAGCGGCACCTCTTAATGAGCAGTACTTC	TRBV11-2	.	TRBJ2-5	TRBD2
CASSLVSDTQYF	TGTGCCAGCAGTTTGGTGTCAGATACGCAGTATTTT	TRBV7-2	.	TRBJ2-3	.
CASSQDGPGTSGYTF	TGTGCCAGCAGCCAAGACGGGCCAGGGACAAGCGGCTACACCTTC	TRBV4-2	few	TRBJ1-2	.
CASSLTGMNTEAFF	TGCGCCAGCAGCTTGACAGGGATGAACACTGAAGCTTTCTTT	TRBV5-1	.	TRBJ1-1	.
CASSQDHEAFF	TGTGCCAGCAGCCAAGATCATGAAGCTTTCTTT	TRBV3-1	.	TRBJ1-1	.
CASRQQGTEQYF	TGTGCCAGCAGGCAGCAGGGTACCGAGCAGTACTTC	TRBV3-1	.	TRBJ2-7	.
CASSLGPTYSPLHF	TGTGCCAGCAGCCTGGGACCCACCTATTCACCCCTCCACTTT	TRBV9	.	TRBJ1-6	.
CSAEWTGDYNEQFF	TGCAGTGCCGAGTGGACAGGCGATTACAATGAGCAGTTCTTC	TRBV20-1	once	TRBJ2-1	TRBD1
CASSSRATGTNTEAFF	TGTGCCAGCAGCTCCCGGGCCACAGGGACGAACACTGAAGCTTTCTTT	TRBV12-3/TRBV12-4	.	TRBJ1-1	.
CASSLRDSRSYNEQFF	TGTGCCAGCAGCCTTCGGGACAGCCGCTCCTACAATGAGCAGTTCTTC	TRBV7-2	.	TRBJ2-1	TRBD1
CASSLGQTRPNEKLFF	TGTGCCAGCAGCTTGGGCCAGACCCGACCTAATGAAAAACTGTTTTTT	TRBV5-5	.	TRBJ1-4	.
CATSDLPGQGEETQYF	TGTGCCACCAGTGATCTACCGGGACAGGGCGAGGAGACCCAGTACTTC	TRBV24-1	once	TRBJ2-5	TRBD1
CSVERGFRYF	TGCAGCGTTGAGAGGGGGTTTCGGTACTTC	TRBV29-1	few	TRBJ2-7	.
CASSQATSRADTQYF	TGTGCCAGCAGCCAGGCAACTAGCCGCGCAGATACGCAGTATTTT	TRBV4-2	few	TRBJ2-3	.
CASSHAGVQETQYF	TGCGCCAGCAGTCACGCGGGGGTCCAAGAGACCCAGTACTTC	TRBV5-1	.	TRBJ2-5	TRBD2
CSARTAYNSPLHF	TGCAGTGCTAGGACGGCCTATAATTCACCCCTCCACTTT	TRBV20-1	few	TRBJ1-6	.
CASSTDGHNEQFF	TGTGCCAGCAGCACGGACGGACACAATGAGCAGTTCTTC	TRBV28	.	TRBJ2-1	.
CASSFRVTGDTQYF	TGTGCCAGCAGTTTTAGAGTGACCGGAGATACGCAGTATTTT	TRBV12-3/TRBV12-4	many	TRBJ2-3	.
CASSSRVLLTAAFF	TGTGCCAGCAGCTCCCGGGTCCTCCTAACAGCAGCTTTCTTT	TRBV13	.	TRBJ1-1	.
CASSLALAGTDTQYF	TGTGCCAGCAGCTTAGCGCTAGCCGGCACAGATACGCAGTATTTT	TRBV5-1	.	TRBJ2-3	.
CSARDQRTSSYNEQYF	TGCAGTGCTAGAGACCAGCGGACGAGCTCCTACAATGAGCAGTACTTC	TRBV20-1	.	TRBJ2-7	.